This TCR beta chain was captured by sequencing in a study of cytomegalovirus exposure and HLA in healthy donors. Use of 60 Vbeta and 13 Jbeta primers characterized the PCR. Profiling relied on immunoSEQ multiplex PCR, and the TCRdb table lists in-frame clones only, not all of them. The data contain some 190,000 clones, 65% to 85% of them singletons. V was shortened by 2 bases and J by 4 bases, with 11 bases between the two germline ends. The germline V gene encodes CDR1 GTSNPN and CDR2 SVGIG (reference sequence). The CDR3 runs 13 residues. This clone was seen a handful of times. Sequencing input: PBMCs. This sequence joins TRBV30 and TRBJ1-2; D call uncertain. The receptor's source is a man between 40 and 49 years old in good health and CMV-seropositive. The CDR3 DNA reads TGTGCCTGGAGTCCCGACTTAGCCTATGGCTACACCTTC. Translated: CAWSPDLAYGYTF.